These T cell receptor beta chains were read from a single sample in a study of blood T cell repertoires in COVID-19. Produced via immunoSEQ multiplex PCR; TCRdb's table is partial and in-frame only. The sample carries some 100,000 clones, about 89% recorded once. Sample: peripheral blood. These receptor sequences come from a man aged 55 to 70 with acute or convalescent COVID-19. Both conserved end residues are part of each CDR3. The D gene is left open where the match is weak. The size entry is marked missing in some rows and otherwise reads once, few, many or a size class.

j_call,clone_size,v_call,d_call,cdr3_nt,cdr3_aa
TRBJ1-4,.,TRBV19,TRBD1,TGTGCCAGTAGTAAGGGGACAGAGGCAACTAATGAAAAACTGTTTTTT,CASSKGTEATNEKLFF
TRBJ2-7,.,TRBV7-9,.,TGTGCCAGCAGCTTAGCGTCCCTCTACGAGCAGTACTTC,CASSLASLYEQYF
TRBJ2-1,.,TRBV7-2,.,TGTGCCAGCAGTCGGAGTGACTATGAGCAGTTCTTC,CASSRSDYEQFF
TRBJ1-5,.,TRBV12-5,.,TGTGCTAGTGGTTTGGTACAGGGTAACTATCAGCCCCAGCATTTT,CASGLVQGNYQPQHF
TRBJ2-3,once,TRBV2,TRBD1,TGTGCCAGCAGTGAAGTCGGACAGGGTACGCAGTATTTT,CASSEVGQGTQYF
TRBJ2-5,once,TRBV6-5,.,TGTGCCAGCAGTTACAACGGCCAGGTGGAGACCCAGTACTTC,CASSYNGQVETQYF
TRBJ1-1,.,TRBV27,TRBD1,TGTGCCAGCAAACGGGACAGGGGTCGGACTGAAGCTTTCTTT,CASKRDRGRTEAFF
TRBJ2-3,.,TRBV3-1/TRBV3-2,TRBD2,TGTGCCAGCAGCCAACCGACTAGCGGGTATACAGATACGCAGTATTTT,CASSQPTSGYTDTQYF
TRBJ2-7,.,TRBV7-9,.,TGTGCCAGCAGCCCAAATGGGCCGACCTACGAGCAGTACTTC,CASSPNGPTYEQYF
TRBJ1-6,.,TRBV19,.,TGTGCCAGTAGAAACCCTAACTCACCCCTCCACTTT,CASRNPNSPLHF
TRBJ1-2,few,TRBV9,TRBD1,TGTGCCAGCAGCGCACCTGGTGGGACAGGCAATGGCTACACCTTC,CASSAPGGTGNGYTF
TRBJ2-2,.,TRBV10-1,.,TGCGCCAGCAGCCTCGGGACAGGGGAGCTGTTTTTT,CASSLGTGELFF
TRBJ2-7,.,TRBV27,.,TGTGCCAGCAGTCCCTCCCTAGCCAAAAGCTACGAGCAGTACTTC,CASSPSLAKSYEQYF
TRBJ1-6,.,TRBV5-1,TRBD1,TGCGCCAGCAGCTTGGGGGACAGGGGGCTTGGTAAATCACCCCTCCACTTT,CASSLGDRGLGKSPLHF
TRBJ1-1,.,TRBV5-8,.,TGTGCCAGCAGCTTGGCGCGGGGAAACACTGAAGCTTTCTTT,CASSLARGNTEAFF
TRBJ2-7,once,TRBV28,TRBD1,TGTGCCAGCAGGAAGACAGGGGCTGGCTACGAGCAGTACTTC,CASRKTGAGYEQYF
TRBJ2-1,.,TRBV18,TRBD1,TGTGCCAGCTCAATTAGGGACAGCGAGCAGTTCTTC,CASSIRDSEQFF
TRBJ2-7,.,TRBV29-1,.,TGCAGCGTTGAAGTTGAGGGAAACGAGCAGTACTTC,CSVEVEGNEQYF
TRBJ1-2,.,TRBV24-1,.,TGTGCCACCAGTGATCTGACAGGCACGGGAGGCTACACCTTC,CATSDLTGTGGYTF
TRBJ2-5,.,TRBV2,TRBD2,TGTGCCAGCAGCCGACTAGCGGGAGCAGGGGAGACCCAGTACTTC,CASSRLAGAGETQYF
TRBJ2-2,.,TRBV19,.,TGTGCCAGTAAGAGTGGCGGAGGAGATTACACCGGGGAGCTGTTTTTT,CASKSGGGDYTGELFF
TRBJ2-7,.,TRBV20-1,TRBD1,TGCAGTGCTAGTAGACCGGGACAGGGGACCTACGAGCAGTACTTC,CSASRPGQGTYEQYF
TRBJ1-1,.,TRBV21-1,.,TGTGCCAGCAGCACGGACAGGTTGAACACTGAAGCTTTCTTT,CASSTDRLNTEAFF
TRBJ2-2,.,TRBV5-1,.,TGCGCCAGCAGCTTTGGAGGGAACACCGGGGAGCTGTTTTTT,CASSFGGNTGELFF
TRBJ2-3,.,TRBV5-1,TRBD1,TGCGCCAGCAGTAGGAACAGGGGGAATTCAGATACGCAGTATTTT,CASSRNRGNSDTQYF
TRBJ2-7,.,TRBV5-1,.,TGCGCCAGCAGCTTGGGTCCGGAGACTATCTACTCCTACGAGCAGTACTTC,CASSLGPETIYSYEQYF
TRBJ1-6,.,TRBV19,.,TGTGCCAGTAGTACACTCGAGAGGGCACCCCTCCACTTT,CASSTLERAPLHF
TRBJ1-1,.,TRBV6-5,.,TGTGCCAGCAGTTACTCCGCAGTCACGGGCACTGAAGCTTTCTTT,CASSYSAVTGTEAFF
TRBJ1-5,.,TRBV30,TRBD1,TGTGCCTGGAGTGACGGCAGGGGGCGTCAGCCCCAGCATTTT,CAWSDGRGRQPQHF
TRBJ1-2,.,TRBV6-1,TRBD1,TGTGCCAGCAGTGAATACGGGACAGAAAGTGGCTACACCTTC,CASSEYGTESGYTF
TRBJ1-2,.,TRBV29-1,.,TGCAGCGTCCCAAGGCCGGGGTCGGGCAGCGGCTACACCTTC,CSVPRPGSGSGYTF
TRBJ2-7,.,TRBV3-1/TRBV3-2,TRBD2,TGTGCCAGCAGCCGAAGCCCCACCGGACTAGCTTTCCACGAGCAGTACTTC,CASSRSPTGLAFHEQYF
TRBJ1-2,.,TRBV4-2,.,TGTGCCAGCAGCCTAGCAGGGAATGGCTACACCTTC,CASSLAGNGYTF
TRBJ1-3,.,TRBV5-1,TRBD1,TGCGCCAGCAGCCTTTTACAGGGGGAGAGCTCTGGAAACACCATATATTTT,CASSLLQGESSGNTIYF
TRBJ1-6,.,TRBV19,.,TGTGCCAGTGCTAATCAGGGTTCACCCCTCCACTTT,CASANQGSPLHF
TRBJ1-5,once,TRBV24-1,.,TGTGCCACCAGTGATGCGGACACCATCAATCAGCCCCAGCATTTT,CATSDADTINQPQHF
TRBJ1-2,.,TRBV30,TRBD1,TGTGCCTGGAGGATGGACAGGCGCGGCTACACCTTC,CAWRMDRRGYTF
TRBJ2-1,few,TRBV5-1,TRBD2,TGCGCCAGCAGCTTCTCGCCCAGCGGGGGTGACAATGAGCAGTTCTTC,CASSFSPSGGDNEQFF
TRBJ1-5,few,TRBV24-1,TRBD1,TGTGCCACCAGTGATCCAAGAACAGGGGACTATCAGCCCCAGCATTTT,CATSDPRTGDYQPQHF
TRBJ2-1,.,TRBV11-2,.,TGTGCCAGCAGCTCGAGAATGGGACACAACTCCTACAATGAGCAGTTCTTC,CASSSRMGHNSYNEQFF
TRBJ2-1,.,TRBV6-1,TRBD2,TGTGCCAGCAGTGGGACTAGCGGACGAACCTCCTACAATGAGCAGTTCTTC,CASSGTSGRTSYNEQFF
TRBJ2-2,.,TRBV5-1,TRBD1,TGCGCCAGCATCTTGGACAGGGGGAACACCGGGGAGCTGTTTTTT,CASILDRGNTGELFF
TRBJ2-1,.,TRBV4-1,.,TGCGCCAGCAGGTGGACTCCTAGCTCCTACAATGAGCAGTTCTTC,CASRWTPSSYNEQFF
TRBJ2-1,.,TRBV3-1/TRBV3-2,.,TGTGCCAGCAGCTCCGGAGGCGATGAGCAGTTCTTC,CASSSGGDEQFF
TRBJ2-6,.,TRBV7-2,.,TGTGCCAGCAGCTCCCTAGCTACTGGGGCCAACGTCCTGACTTTC,CASSSLATGANVLTF
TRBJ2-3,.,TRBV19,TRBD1,TGTGCCAGTTCAGGACAGGGCATGGCAGATACGCAGTATTTT,CASSGQGMADTQYF
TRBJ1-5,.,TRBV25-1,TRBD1,TGTGCCAGCAGTCAGACAGGGGCCAATCAGCCCCAGCATTTT,CASSQTGANQPQHF
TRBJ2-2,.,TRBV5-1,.,TGCGCCAGCAGCCTGTCCCCCCTCAATGTAGCCTACACCGGGGAGCTGTTTTTT,CASSLSPLNVAYTGELFF
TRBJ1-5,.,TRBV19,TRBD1,TGTGCCAGTAGTATTCTGGCAGGGGGACAGCCCCAGCATTTT,CASSILAGGQPQHF